Described below is a single TCR beta chain sequence and its context. Per the original methods: Quantification of nucleated cells was approximated via reference gene primer amplification. Sequencing was performed with immunoSEQ multiplex PCR; in TCRdb, only in-frame clones are kept and a portion is missing. The V and J calls and clone size are taken from that table; D and trimming were inferred from the DNA. The sample comprises 250,000 to 350,000 clones, around 82% of which are singletons, and approximately 1.2% rests with the top ten. The record originates from a study of blood T cell repertoires in COVID-19. Study background: Italy, Spain and the United States were the sources of the convalescent and acute COVID-19 samples. PBMCs, B-cell-depleted T cells, or T cells provided the cDNA or gDNA that made up the material.

CDR1 SGHTA and CDR2 FQGTGA come from the germline V gene. The CDR3 consists of 16 residues. J was trimmed by 4 bases and V by 2 bases; bases with no gene match: 5. The sample comprised peripheral blood. The TCR originated in a woman in her forties or fifties with acute or convalescent COVID-19. This sequence joins TRBV7-3 and TRBJ2-2; 9 bases agree with TRBD1. The CDR3 spells CASSLAWTGATGELFF. The DNA of the CDR3 is TGTGCCAGCAGCTTAGCCTGGACAGGGGCCACCGGGGAGCTGTTTTTT.